This record covers a single T cell receptor (beta chain). This clone was detected only a few times. This clone's antigen is unknown. No qualities accompany the bases; no much larger clone lies one base away. The data are from a study of blood T cell repertoires in COVID-19 (dated by TCRdb to 2020 to 2021). Notes on the research overall: Collaborator samples came from the United States, Italy and Spain and covered acute and convalescent phases of COVID-19. The repertoires were made available in a free public database intended to serve as a resource for research on the immune response to SARS-CoV-2. Samples were obtained from the ongoing ImmuneRACE study (first 160 participants) and from 1,254 subjects provided by 6 global collaborators. Sample metadata almost always included a de-identified subject ID, COVID-19 status, age in years and sex. Deeply sampled blood TCRbeta repertoires from subjects exposed to, actively infected with, or recovered from COVID-19 were included in the dataset. The material from the prospective study consisted of cDNA or gDNA derived from T cells, B-cell-depleted T cells, or PBMCs. HLA class I and class II types, where available, came from metadata supplied by the sample provider rather than from assay-based typing.

As encoded in the germline V gene, CDR1 is SGHVS while CDR2 is FQNEAQ. Cut back by 1 base and 3 bases, the V and J ends lie 7 bases apart. Spanning cysteine to phenylalanine, the CDR3 consists of 15 amino acids. CDR3 DNA only is kept here, 45 bases in frame from base 1. The immunoSEQ Assay, a bias-controlled multiplex PCR, was used to amplify TCRbeta CDR3 regions from genomic DNA. Regarding the original processing steps: Nucleated cell counts per sample were estimated from amplification of reference gene primers within the assay. To quantify the absolute abundance of each unique TCRbeta CDR3 rearrangement, sequence reads were collapsed and filtered. For each sample, productive Simpson clonality was calculated as the square root of Simpson's diversity index across productive rearrangements. TCRdb re-hosts the immuneACCESS table, in-frame sequences only. Its copies lack some clones; in the studies checked, an unresolved V gene accounts for under half of them, and the cause for the rest is not known. D and trimming come from the DNA, and the V and J calls and clone size come from that table. Recorded for this sample are some 96,000 clones; roughly 80% of them occurred a single time. The ten largest clones add up to over 10% of the sample.

What the study reported, not specific to this receptor: Clinical and demographic metadata were provided uncurated, with the amount varying by source and participant.

The collaborating institutions used their own protocols to collect whole blood in K2EDTA tubes. For TCRbeta analysis, collaborators shipped samples in one of three forms: frozen whole blood, isolated PBMCs, or DNA extracted from either of those sample types. This clonotype was sampled from a man between 45 and 60 years old with active or convalescent COVID-19. This sequence uses TRBV7-8 and TRBJ2-6; a weak D assignment points to TRBD2 (5 bases agree). What was sequenced was peripheral blood. The DNA sequence reads TGTGCCAGCAGCTTAGTCGGGGATGGGGCCAACGTCCTGACTTTC. Its protein product is CASSLVGDGANVLTF. Joined to the reference TRBV7-8 and TRBJ2-6 proteins, this CDR3 gives the full variable domain: GAGVSQSPRYKVAKRGQDVALRCDPISGHVSLFWYQQALGQGPEFLTYFQNEAQLDKSGLPSDRFFAERPEGSVSTLKIQRTQQEDSAVYLCASSLVGDGANVLTFGAGSRLTVL.